This TCR beta chain is from a study of shared clonotypes between healthy human individuals. Study outcomes and limitations: Tissue TCR repertoires likely differ from these blood-only repertoires. Compared with clonotypes that all four donors shared, non-shared clonotypes had lower generation probabilities. With several donors compared, 4.5% to 6.5% of naive CD4 clonotypes were shared.

Sequencing was performed with immunoSEQ multiplex PCR; in TCRdb, only in-frame clones are kept and a portion is missing. The sample records fewer than 350,000 clones, roughly 87% being singletons. Trimming at V came to 6 bases and at J to 4 bases, leaving 14 bases not matched to a gene. CDR1 is SEHNR, CDR2 FQNEAQ, per germline (reference sequence). CDR3 length equals 16 residues. Both CD45RO+ cells and CCR7-negative CD45RA+ TemRA cells were combined to make up CD8 memory. As for this clone: Its target is unknown.

Sequenced sample: memory CD8+ T cells sorted from blood. Subset given: CD45RO+ cells pooled with CCR7-negative TemRA cells. The chain couples TRBV7-9 to TRBJ2-7, with 8 bases aligning to TRBD1. This sequence was found in a man aged 18 to 29 in good health. CDR3 bases: TGTGCCAGCAGGACTCTCCCGGGACAGGAACCATACGAGCAGTACTTC. Amino acids: CASRTLPGQEPYEQYF.